This T cell receptor (beta chain) was sequenced for a study of blood T cell repertoires in COVID-19. This CDR3 has 18 residues. In germline, CDR1 is PRHDT, CDR2 FYEKMQ (reference sequence). Losses at the gene ends were 5 bases for V and 0 bases for J; bases not matched to a gene: 7. Participants, 18 to 89 years old, spanned more than 20 US areas. Donors in Cohort 3 counted as recovered after two negative PCRs, clearance, or symptom resolution. Original handling: Estimation of nucleated cell counts was performed using reference gene primer amplification. Data came from immunoSEQ multiplex PCR; TCRdb stores just in-frame clones and leaves some out. V, J and clone size derive from that table, while D and trimming were established from the DNA sequence. The repertoire holds a few hundred thousand clones, about 87% seen once, with more than 5% in the top ten.

Sequenced material: PBMCs or T cells enriched from blood (not recorded which). The sequence was obtained from a man younger than 45 who had recovered from COVID-19. The V and J genes are TRBV13 and TRBJ2-1; 13 bases fit TRBD2. The CDR3 sequence: CASSLRTSGGPSYNEQFF. The CDR3 DNA follows: TGTGCCAGCAGCCTAAGGACTAGCGGGGGCCCCTCCTACAATGAGCAGTTCTTC.